This T cell receptor beta chain is from a study of OX40 agonist ivuxolimab in advanced cancers. Describing the broader study: The costimulatory receptor OX40 (CD134) was targeted by ivuxolimab, a fully human IgG2 agonistic monoclonal antibody. Intravenous ivuxolimab was administered to patients every 2 weeks at six dose levels: 0.01, 0.1, 0.3, 1.5, 3 and 10 mg/kg. Of the approximately 54 patients in dose escalation, around 20 had hepatocellular carcinoma, around 15 had melanoma, 9 had renal cell carcinoma and 9 had head and neck cancer. In the dose-escalation cohort, 82.7% of patients were male, and the mean age was approximately 60 years, with a range of 23 to 79. Prior anti-PD-1, anti-PD-L1 or anti-CTLA-4 therapy was permitted, and about two fifths of dose-escalation patients had received checkpoint inhibitors. Partial responses occurred in three dose-escalation patients, of whom one had hepatocellular carcinoma and two had cutaneous melanoma. The purpose of peripheral TCRbeta sequencing was to test whether ivuxolimab changed TCR sequence diversity and led to clonal T-cell expansion. The monotherapy dose-escalation portion (N of about 50 patients) of the phase I ivuxolimab trial is reported in the paper.

The CDR1 and CDR2 encoded by the germline V gene are SGDLS and YYNGEE. Measured from the cysteine to the phenylalanine, the CDR3 is 13 residues long. The entry retains the CDR3 DNA only, 39 bases that are in frame from base 1. V was cut back by 0 bases and J by 3 bases, leaving a gap of 7 bases between them. The paper as a whole reports these results and caveats: In the 0.1-3.0 mg/kg groups, partial responders were among the patients with the lowest normalized peripheral clonal expansion, particularly in CD8+ T cells. Low levels of normalized T-cell clonal expansion were also seen in some nonresponding patients. At doses of 0.1 to 3.0 mg/kg, clonal expansion of both CD4+ and CD8+ T cells in blood was seen between baseline and week 6. The antigen specificity of the peripheral T cells that underwent clonal expansion was not determined. After ivuxolimab, more expanded clones were found on average in CD8+ T cells than in CD4+ T cells.

This clone was seen only a few times. Its antigen target is currently unknown. The input lacks base qualities; no much larger clone sits a single base away. The identical CDR3 is also encoded by other nucleotide sequences in the sample. Genomic DNA was extracted from sorted cells for sequencing of the TCRbeta CDR3 region. The immunoSEQ Assay was used for sequencing of TCRbeta CDR3 regions. TCRdb limited this immuneACCESS table to in-frame rearrangements with V and J called. A share of clones is missing; checked studies link under half to unresolved V genes, and the rest is unexplained. For this sample there are 65,000 to 85,000 clones; 92% appear just once. Roughly 7.5% of the sample is taken by the ten largest. Patients with autoimmune disease history or receiving systemic immunosuppression were excluded from the trial. Peripheral blood for TCR sequencing was collected from all dose cohorts at baseline, on cycle 4 day 1, and on cycle 7 day 1. Samples came from an open-label, multicenter, first-in-human phase I dose-escalation trial of ivuxolimab. Adults with locally advanced or metastatic melanoma, renal cell carcinoma, hepatocellular carcinoma or head and neck squamous cell carcinoma were enrolled in the trial. Before TCR sequencing, CD4+ and CD8+ T cells were separately sorted from peripheral blood.

The source of this sequence is an adult with an advanced solid tumor such as melanoma, head and neck, liver or kidney cancer. The sequencing used CD4+ or CD8+ T cells sorted from blood, collected in a trial of the OX40 agonist ivuxolimab. Recombination linked TRBV9 to TRBJ2-7; the D gene is possibly TRBD1 or TRBD2, with 5 bases matching each. The nucleotide sequence is TGTGCCAGCAGCGTAGAGGGGAGCTACGAGCAGTACTTC. Translated, it reads CASSVEGSYEQYF.